The entry below describes one T cell receptor beta chain. Germline values: CDR1 MDHEN, CDR2 SYDVKM. This CDR3 spans 15 amino acids. V was clipped by 6 bases and J by 0 bases, with 9 bases between them. The entry originates in a study of response to subunit inactivated influenza vaccine. Each CDR3 protein gets one entry after TCRdb re-called the RT-PCR reads with MiXCR. The data hold more than 600,000 distinct CDR3 sequences, with 15% to 20% observed a single time. The V call is TRBV28, the J call TRBJ2-6; weak D call: TRBD2 (5 bases). Sequencing was performed on PBMCs from blood, taken roughly 5 days after vaccination. The sequence came from a man aged 50-59 years who received an inactivated influenza vaccine. CDR3 sequence (DNA): TGTGCCAGCAGGGCTGGGAGCTCTGGGGCCAACGTCCTGACTTTC. This gives the protein CASRAGSSGANVLTF.